A single sample gave rise to the 23 T cell receptor beta chains below, sequenced in a study of T-cell reconstitution after alpha-beta-depleted transplantation in children. Researchers prepared the TCRbeta library using unique molecular identifiers, the study reports. TCRdb re-called the PCR reads with MiXCR, one entry per CDR3 protein. The table shows hundreds of thousands of distinct CDR3 sequences, with over 25% occurring only once. Here the sequenced sample was PBMCs from the stem cell graft donor, taken from the stem cell graft. The receptors were gathered from a human donor who donated a stem cell graft to a child with aplastic anemia.

This chain joins TRBV5-1 and TRBJ2-2, with 9 nucleotides matching TRBD1. V lost 3 bases and J lost 3; bases outside the gene matches: 12. The CDR3 extends over 18 amino acids. Germline CDR1 SGHRS, CDR2 YFSETQ. The CDR3 sequence: CASSSIEGGQGHTGELFF. The CDR3 nucleotides are TGCGCCAGCAGCTCGATCGAGGGGGGACAGGGCCACACCGGGGAGCTGTTTTTT.

V and J are TRBV13 and TRBJ2-7; 12 bases match TRBD2. Germline V gene lookup returns CDR1 PRHDT and CDR2 FYEKMQ (reference sequence). With V trimmed by 5 bases and J by 7 bases, 9 bases remained unmatched. The CDR3 extends over 15 amino acids. For the CDR3, the DNA is TGTGCCAGCAGCCCGGGACTAGCGGGCCCCCTGGAGCAGTACGTC. This encodes CASSPGLAGPLEQYV.

The chain couples TRBV7-9 to TRBJ2-1; TRBD1 agrees at 9 bases. CDR3 length equals 15 residues. The germline V gene has CDR1 SEHNR and CDR2 FQNEAQ (reference sequence). Trimming at V came to 4 bases and at J to 3 bases, leaving 4 bases not matched to a gene. CDR3 region: CASSSGQGNYNEQFF. In nucleotides, the CDR3 is TGTGCCAGCAGCTCCGGACAGGGGAACTACAATGAGCAGTTCTTC.

This clonotype was counted a single time. The J gene is TRBJ2-2, the V gene TRBV11-2, with D unresolved. There are 18 residues in the CDR3. Between the trimmed V and J ends, which lost 4 bases and 0 bases, there was a span of 18 bases. The germline gives CDR1 SGHAT, CDR2 FQNNGV. The CDR3 spells CASSSRPPLDTNTGELFF. The CDR3 bases are TGTGCCAGCAGCTCTCGGCCCCCTTTGGATACGAACACCGGGGAGCTGTTTTTT.

This clonotype was counted many times. This chain links TRBV7-9 with TRBJ2-3; TRBD2 might be the D (6 bases). The CDR3 runs to 15 residues. V was trimmed by 0 bases and J by 1 base, leaving 8 bases between them. Germline CDR1 reads SEHNR; CDR2 reads FQNEAQ (reference sequence). As DNA, the CDR3 is TGTGCCAGCAGCTTAGCGTCTAGCGGCACAGATACGCAGTATTTT. The encoded protein is CASSLASSGTDTQYF.

The chain joins TRBV7-9 to TRBJ1-2; D ambiguous. Trimming cost V 2 bases and J 7 bases, with 14 bases left between them. The germline gives CDR1 SEHNR, CDR2 FQNEAQ (reference sequence). The CDR3 sequence is 14 residues long. CDR3 DNA: TGTGCCAGCAGCTTACTTTCAGCTACGGGTGGCTACACCTTC. Translated: CASSLLSATGGYTF.

The V call is TRBV7-8, the J call TRBJ2-3, with 8 positions matching TRBD2. Germline trimming cut 3 bases from V and 0 bases from J; bases unmatched to any gene: 8. CDR3 length: 17 amino acids. CDR1 is SGHVS, CDR2 FQNEAQ, per germline. CDR3 bases: TGTGCCAGCAGCTTTACTAGCGGAGGGAGGAGCACAGATACGCAGTATTTT. Protein sequence: CASSFTSGGRSTDTQYF.

This chain connects TRBV6-1 to TRBJ2-7; TRBD1 agrees at 7 bases. Germline CDR1 MNHNS, CDR2 SASEGT. The V and J ends lost 5 bases and 3 bases, in that order; junction bases with no gene match: 4. The CDR3 loop spans 13 amino acids. Written as DNA, the CDR3 is TGTGCCAGCAGTCCGGGACAGAGCTACGAGCAGTACGTC. It is translated as CASSPGQSYEQYV.

The chain recombines TRBV4-3 with TRBJ2-5; D ambiguous. V shed 1 base and J shed 5 bases, with 17 bases lying between them. Germline V lookup: CDR1 LGHNA, CDR2 YSLEER. The CDR3 runs to 16 residues. DNA for the CDR3: TGCGCCAGCAGCCAAGGTCCCGACACTACGTTGGAGACCCAGTACTTC. This codes for CASSQGPDTTLETQYF.

The rearrangement uses TRBV12-3 or TRBV12-4 and TRBJ2-7; 12 bases map to TRBD2. CDR3 length: 15 residues. V lost 4 bases, J lost 0 bases, and 1 base stayed unmatched. The CDR3 protein is CASSSGLAGSYEQYV. CDR3 DNA: TGTGCCAGCAGTTCGGGACTAGCGGGCTCCTACGAGCAGTACGTC.

This chain uses TRBV5-1 with TRBJ2-7; possible D gene TRBD1, 6 bases. This CDR3 is 15 amino acids long. Germline lookup yields CDR1 SGHRS and CDR2 YFSETQ. The V gene lost 4 bases and the J gene lost 5 bases, with 19 bases spanning the gap. DNA of the CDR3: TGCGCCAGCAGCAGCGGATGGGGGCAGGGAGACGAGCAGTACGTC. This encodes CASSSGWGQGDEQYV.

V usage is TRBV5-1 and J usage is TRBJ1-5, with 9 bases fitting TRBD1. V lost 1 base to trimming and J lost 5 bases; unmatched junction nucleotides: 19. The CDR3 runs 20 residues. Looked up from germline, CDR1 is SGHRS and CDR2 is YFSETQ. The CDR3 sequence: CASSLRDRDRECIGDQPQHF. The CDR3 DNA reads as TGCGCCAGCAGCTTGAGGGATCGGGACAGGGAGTGTATAGGAGATCAGCCCCAGCATTTT.

V is TRBV2 and J is TRBJ2-1; D might be TRBD1 (5 bases). The CDR3 runs 15 residues. Between the trimmed V and J ends, which lost 4 bases and 0 bases, there was a span of 10 bases. CDR1 and CDR2 (germline): SNHLY, FYNNEI. The chain's CDR3 is CASSASGISYNEQFF. CDR3 in DNA: TGTGCCAGCAGTGCCTCAGGGATCTCCTACAATGAGCAGTTCTTC.

This clonotype occurred a few times. The genes are TRBV20-1 and TRBJ2-1; no definite D call. Trimming took off 3 bases at V and 6 bases at J, with 6 bases between the two ends. Looked up from germline, CDR1 is DFQATT and CDR2 is SNEGSKA (reference sequence). The CDR3 has 11 amino acids. In nucleotides, the CDR3 is TGCAGTGCTAGGCGCATCAATGAGCAGTTCTTC. Its protein product is CSARRINEQFF.

The chain recombines TRBV6-1 with TRBJ2-2; a possible D gene is TRBD1 (6 bases). V was clipped by 6 bases and J by 6 bases, with 14 bases between them. CDR3 length equals 14 residues. Germline CDR1 is MNHNS and CDR2 is SASEGT. The CDR3 DNA reads TGTGCCAGCAGGACAAATACAGGGCCCGGGGAGCTGTTTTTT. Translated, it gives CASRTNTGPGELFF.

This clonotype was seen a few times. The genes are TRBV6-1 and TRBJ2-2; possibly TRBD2 for D (6 bases). Germline CDR1 reads MNHNS; CDR2 reads SASEGT. The CDR3 contains 18 residues. V was clipped by 2 bases and J by 6 bases, with 22 bases between them. The CDR3 DNA follows: TGTGCCAGCAGTGAATATGGAGGGATCCACGTCGCAGCCGGGGAGCTGTTTTTT. It translates to CASSEYGGIHVAAGELFF.

This clonotype appeared a few times. The gene calls are TRBV6-5 and TRBJ2-4, with 14 bases fitting TRBD2. The V segment lost 4 bases and the J segment 6 bases; nucleotides outside the gene matches: 8. CDR1 and CDR2 from the germline V gene are MNHEY and SVGAGI. This CDR3 region has 17 residues. The CDR3 reads CASSLTGTSGRGNIQYF. DNA for the CDR3: TGTGCCAGCAGTTTGACCGGGACTAGCGGGAGAGGAAACATTCAGTACTTC.

This chain uses TRBV7-2 with TRBJ2-3; 7 nucleotides agree with TRBD1. Germline V gene data show CDR1 as SGHTA and CDR2 as FQGNSA. After removal of 5 bases from V and 6 bases from J, the junction contained 17 bases not matched to a gene. The CDR3 has 17 amino acids. CDR3: CASSPGNYGTVTDTQYF. DNA for the CDR3: TGTGCCAGCAGCCCAGGAAACTACGGGACAGTCACGGATACGCAGTATTTT.

This clonotype has a handful of counts. The rearrangement links TRBV6-5 to TRBJ2-7; D is perhaps TRBD1 or TRBD2 (6 bases each). CDR3 length equals 19 residues. Germline V CDR1 and CDR2: MNHEY, SVGAGI. Between the trimmed V and J ends, which lost 0 bases and 2 bases, there was a span of 23 bases. The CDR3 region is CASSYSGGATGEEAYEQYV. CDR3 in DNA: TGTGCCAGCAGTTACTCAGGGGGTGCTACGGGGGAAGAGGCCTACGAGCAGTACGTC.

The V and J genes are TRBV9 and TRBJ2-7; TRBD1 agrees at 9 bases. Germline V gene sequence: CDR1 SGDLS, CDR2 YYNGEE. The V segment lost 3 bases and the J segment 2 bases; nucleotides outside the gene matches: 9. The length of the CDR3 is 16 residues. The CDR3 region has the DNA TGTGCCAGCAGCGCGGGACAGGGTTGGGACGCCTACGAGCAGTACTTC. Protein sequence: CASSAGQGWDAYEQYF.

Only a few counts were recorded for this clonotype. The chain carries TRBV7-6 and TRBJ2-3, with D unresolved. The CDR3 extends over 14 amino acids. Germline V gene data show CDR1 as SGHVS and CDR2 as FNYEAQ. Trimming removed 5 bases at V and 4 bases at J, with 13 bases between. Written as DNA, the CDR3 is TGTGCCAGCAGCCCACCGACCGTACCAGATACGCAGTATTTT. Translating it yields CASSPPTVPDTQYF.

A word on this clonotype: A junction end diverges from the germline sequence, so it may reflect a read error. The chain recombines TRBV7-2 with TRBJ2-1; D might be TRBD2 (5 bases). This CDR3 comprises 16 residues. Germline V lookup: CDR1 SGHTA, CDR2 FQGNSA. The CDR3: CASTLGGDGIGNERFF. The CDR3 nucleotides are TGTGCCAGCACGCTCGGCGGAGACGGGATAGGCAATGAGCGGTTCTTC.

V is TRBV4-2 and J is TRBJ1-2, with D maybe TRBD1 (6 bases). The CDR3 has 16 amino acids. Germline V gives CDR1 LGHNA, CDR2 YNFKEQ. Trimming took off 3 bases at V and 1 base at J, with 15 bases between the two ends. CDR3 DNA: TGTGCCAGCAGCCAGGGCAGGGGCGCCGGTAACTATGGCTACACCTTC. Translating it yields CASSQGRGAGNYGYTF.